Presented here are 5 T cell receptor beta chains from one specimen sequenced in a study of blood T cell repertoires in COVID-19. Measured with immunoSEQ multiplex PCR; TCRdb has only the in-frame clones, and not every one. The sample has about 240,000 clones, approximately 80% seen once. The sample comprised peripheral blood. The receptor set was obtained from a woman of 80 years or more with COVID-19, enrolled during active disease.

CDR3 loop: CASSLSGNSPLHF. For the CDR3, the DNA is TGCGCCAGCAGCTTGAGCGGTAATTCACCCCTCCACTTT. The J gene is TRBJ1-6, the V gene TRBV5-1, with D unresolved. Per germline, CDR1 SGHRS and CDR2 YFSETQ. V lost 1 base, J lost 6 bases, and 5 bases lay in between. This CDR3 has 13 amino acids.

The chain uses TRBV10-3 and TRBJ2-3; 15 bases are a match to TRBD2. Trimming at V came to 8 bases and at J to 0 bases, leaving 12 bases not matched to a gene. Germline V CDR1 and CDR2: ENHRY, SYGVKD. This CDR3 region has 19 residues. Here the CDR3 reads CAIPEGTSGGWGSTDTQYF. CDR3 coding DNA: TGTGCCATCCCCGAGGGGACTAGCGGGGGGTGGGGGAGCACAGATACGCAGTATTTT.

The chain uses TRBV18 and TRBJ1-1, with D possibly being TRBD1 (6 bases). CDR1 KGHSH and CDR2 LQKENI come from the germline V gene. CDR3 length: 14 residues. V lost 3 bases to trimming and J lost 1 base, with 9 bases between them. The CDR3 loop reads CASSPKDRNTEAFF. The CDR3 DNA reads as TGTGCCAGCTCACCTAAGGACAGGAACACTGAAGCTTTCTTT.

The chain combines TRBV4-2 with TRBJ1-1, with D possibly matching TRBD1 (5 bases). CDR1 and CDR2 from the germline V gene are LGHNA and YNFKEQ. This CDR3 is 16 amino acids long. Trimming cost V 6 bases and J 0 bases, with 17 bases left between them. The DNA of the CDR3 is TGTGCCAGCAGTCCATTCCTGGGGGGTATGAACACTGAAGCTTTCTTT. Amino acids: CASSPFLGGMNTEAFF.

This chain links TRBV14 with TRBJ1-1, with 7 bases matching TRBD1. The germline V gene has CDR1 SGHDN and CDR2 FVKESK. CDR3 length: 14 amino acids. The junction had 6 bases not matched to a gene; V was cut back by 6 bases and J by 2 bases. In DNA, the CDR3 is TGTGCCAGCAGTCTGGGACAGAAAAACACTGAAGCTTTCTTT. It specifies CASSLGQKNTEAFF.